This T cell receptor beta chain was recovered during a study of T cells in Graves' hyperthyroidism and ophthalmopathy. Overall study: Sampling of peripheral blood happened at initial diagnosis, prior to any treatment.

Germline CDR1 reads SGHDN; CDR2 reads FVKESK. V was pared by 5 bases and J by 3 bases, with 11 bases between. The CDR3 is made up of 13 amino acids. This clonotype came up a few times. Researchers took RNA transcripts and amplified the TCR beta CDR3 regions from them. Initially, a first-round RT-PCR of the TCR CDR3 employed the HTBI primer set. TCRdb ran MiXCR on the multiplex PCR reads and lists one entry per CDR3 protein. The sample records around 250,000 distinct CDR3 sequences, roughly 15% being singletons. The rearrangement links TRBV14 to TRBJ2-7; no clear D gene. The sample taken for sequencing was blood. The TCR was taken from a woman aged 40 to 55 with Graves' hyperthyroidism that later progressed to Graves' ophthalmopathy. The CDR3 is CASSGSRFYEQYF. Written as DNA, the CDR3 is TGTGCCAGCAGCGGAAGTAGGTTCTACGAGCAGTACTTC. The complete variable domain, with remaining parts taken from reference TRBV14 and TRBJ2-7, reads EAGVTQFPSHSVIEKGQTVTLRCDPISGHDNLYWYRRVMGKEIKFLLHFVKESKQDESGMPNNRFLAERTGGTYSTLKVQPAELEDSGVYFCASSGSRFYEQYFGPGTRLTVT.